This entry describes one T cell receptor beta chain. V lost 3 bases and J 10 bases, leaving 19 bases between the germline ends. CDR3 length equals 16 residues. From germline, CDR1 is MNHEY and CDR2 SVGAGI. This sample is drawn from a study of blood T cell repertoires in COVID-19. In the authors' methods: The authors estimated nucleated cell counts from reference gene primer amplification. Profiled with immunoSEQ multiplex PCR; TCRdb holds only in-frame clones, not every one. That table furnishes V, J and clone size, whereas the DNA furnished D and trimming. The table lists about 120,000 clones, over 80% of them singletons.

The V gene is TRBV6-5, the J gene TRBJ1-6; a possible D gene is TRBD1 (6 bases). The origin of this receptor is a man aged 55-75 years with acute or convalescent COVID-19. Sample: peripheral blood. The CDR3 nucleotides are TGTGCCAGCAGTTATTCACAGGGTTTGGGATTCTCACCCCTCCACTTT. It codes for CASSYSQGLGFSPLHF.